A single sample gave rise to the 26 T cell receptor beta chains below, sequenced in a study of blood T cell repertoires in COVID-19. Data came from immunoSEQ multiplex PCR; TCRdb stores just in-frame clones and leaves some out. The repertoire has around 97,000 clones, about 87% of them found once; the top ten carry over 10%. Input material: peripheral blood. These receptors originate from a human donor in a cohort sampled during active or convalescent COVID-19.

This chain connects TRBV5-6 to TRBJ1-1; D is unresolved. CDR3 length: 13 amino acids. Germline V gene lookup returns CDR1 SGHDT and CDR2 YYEEEE. Trimming stripped 1 base from V and 0 bases from J, with 4 bases between. The CDR3 region has the DNA TGTGCCAGCAGCTTGACAGTGAACACTGAAGCTTTCTTT. Amino acids: CASSLTVNTEAFF.

This clone came up a few times. The rearrangement joins TRBV5-6 to TRBJ1-5; D may be TRBD1 (6 bases). The CDR3 has 15 amino acids. Trimming cost V 0 bases and J 5 bases, with 12 bases left between them. CDR1 and CDR2 (germline): SGHDT, YYEEEE. The DNA of the CDR3 is TGTGCCAGCAGCTTGGCCGGAACAGGGTATCAGCCCCAGCATTTT. Its protein is CASSLAGTGYQPQHF.

The chain has TRBV5-1 and TRBJ2-3, with 7 positions matching TRBD1. Germline loops: CDR1 SGHRS, CDR2 YFSETQ. The J segment lost 2 bases and the V segment lost 4 bases, leaving 4 bases of the junction unmatched. The CDR3 is 14 amino acids. CDR3 residues: CASSLGTATDTQYF. CDR3 in DNA: TGCGCCAGCAGCCTCGGGACAGCCACAGATACGCAGTATTTT.

CDR3 nucleotides: TGTGCCAGCAGCAAAAACCCCAAGACAGAAAACACCGGGGAGCTGTTTTTT. Residues: CASSKNPKTENTGELFF. The chain links TRBV21-1 to TRBJ2-2; TRBD1 is the table's D call and was not checked against the DNA. TRBV21-1 represents a pseudogene. This CDR3 is 17 amino acids long.

This clone was detected a few times. CDR3 sequence: CASSQGQGDRSPLHF. The CDR3, as DNA: TGTGCCAGCAGCCAAGGGCAGGGGGATAGGTCACCCCTCCACTTT. The gene calls are TRBV3-1 (or the pseudogene TRBV3-2) and TRBJ1-6; TRBD1 matches at 7 bases. The CDR3 runs to 15 residues. Germline values: CDR1 LGHDT, CDR2 YNNKEL (reference sequence). V lost 1 base to trimming and J lost 10 bases; unmatched junction nucleotides: 7.

CDR3 protein: CASTRGLNEKLFF. For the CDR3, the DNA is TGTGCCAGCACTAGGGGGCTTAATGAAAAACTGTTTTTT. The gene calls are TRBV6-5 and TRBJ1-4, with 7 bases identical to TRBD1. The germline V gene encodes CDR1 MNHEY and CDR2 SVGAGI. CDR3 length: 13 residues. Trimming at V came to 7 bases and at J to 4 bases, leaving 3 bases not matched to a gene.

The chain joins TRBV7-2 to TRBJ1-1; 11 bases agree with TRBD1. The CDR3 covers 16 residues. In germline, CDR1 is SGHTA, CDR2 FQGNSA. V dropped 2 bases and J dropped 5; count of bases not matched to a gene: 7. This CDR3 reads CASSLFGQGAGTEAFF. The CDR3 nucleotides read TGTGCCAGCAGCTTATTTGGACAGGGGGCGGGAACTGAAGCTTTCTTT.

This clone was detected only a few times. The chain combines TRBV6-1 with TRBJ1-2, with D maybe TRBD1 (5 bases). From germline, CDR1 is MNHNS and CDR2 SASEGT. Trimming stripped 2 bases from V and 4 bases from J, with 11 bases between. The CDR3 sequence is 14 residues long. CDR3 nucleotides: TGTGCCAGCAGTGAACAGGGAACCTTCTATGGCTACACCTTC. Residues: CASSEQGTFYGYTF.

V is TRBV5-8 and J is TRBJ2-5; TRBD2 aligns across 8 bases. J was trimmed by 2 bases and V by 0 bases; bases with no gene match: 6. CDR3 size: 16 residues. Germline V gives CDR1 SGHTS, CDR2 YDEGEE. CDR3 coding DNA: TGTGCCAGCAGCTTGGTTGGTAGCGGGGATCAAGAGACCCAGTACTTC. Its translation: CASSLVGSGDQETQYF.

The chain combines TRBV7-7 with TRBJ2-1; 12 bases line up with TRBD1. Germline CDR1 SSHAT, CDR2 FNYEAQ (reference sequence). Germline trimming cut 1 base from V and 8 bases from J; bases unmatched to any gene: 3. The CDR3 runs 15 residues. CDR3 residues: CASSLGGTGGDEQFF. The CDR3 DNA follows: TGTGCCAGCAGCTTAGGTGGGACAGGGGGCGATGAGCAGTTCTTC.

This clone was recorded once. The J gene is TRBJ2-3, the V gene TRBV7-3; tentative D call: TRBD1 (5 bases). The V and J ends lost 4 bases and 0 bases respectively, with 5 bases between them. CDR1 is SGHTA, CDR2 FQGTGA, per germline. The CDR3 runs to 13 residues. For the CDR3, the DNA is TGTGCCAGCAGCTCAGGGAGCACAGATACGCAGTATTTT. Its translation: CASSSGSTDTQYF.

The CDR3 sequence: CASSGPGQGREKLFF. In nucleotides, the CDR3 is TGTGCCAGCAGCGGACCGGGACAGGGACGCGAAAAACTGTTTTTT. The J gene is TRBJ1-4, the V gene TRBV3-1 (or the pseudogene TRBV3-2), with 9 bases that match TRBD1. Germline assignment: CDR1 LGHDT and CDR2 YNNKEL (reference sequence). V lost 5 bases and J lost 8; bases outside the gene matches: 9. This CDR3 has 15 residues.

V gene TRBV4-2 combines with J gene TRBJ2-3; TRBD2 matches at 14 bases. Germline CDR1 is LGHNA and CDR2 is YNFKEQ. The CDR3 is 16 amino acids. V dropped 3 bases and J dropped 6; count of bases not matched to a gene: 5. In DNA, the CDR3 is TGTGCCAGCAGCCAGGGACTAGCGGGGGCGGAGGATACGCAGTATTTT. It yields the protein CASSQGLAGAEDTQYF.

V is TRBV5-4 and J is TRBJ1-2, with 8 bases matching TRBD1. Germline V CDR1 and CDR2: SGHNT, YYREEE (reference sequence). V lost 5 bases and J lost 2; bases outside the gene matches: 11. This CDR3 is built from 16 residues. CDR3 residues: CASSMGGDRRNYGYTF. DNA for the CDR3: TGTGCCAGCAGTATGGGAGGGGACAGGCGAAACTATGGCTACACCTTC.

The chain is built from TRBV3-1 (or the pseudogene TRBV3-2) and TRBJ1-2, with 7 bases lining up with TRBD1. Germline V CDR1 and CDR2: LGHDT, YNNKEL (reference sequence). The CDR3 has 16 residues. The junction had 15 bases not matched to a gene; V was cut back by 0 bases and J by 11 bases. The CDR3, as DNA: TGTGCCAGCAGCCAAGATCAGATCTACAGGGGCACGGAATACACCTTC. It is translated as CASSQDQIYRGTEYTF.

V gene TRBV4-2 combines with J gene TRBJ2-5; 11 nucleotides match TRBD2. CDR1 and CDR2 (germline): LGHNA, YNFKEQ. The ends lost 4 bases at V and 5 bases at J; junction bases unmatched: 9. The CDR3 runs to 16 residues. The CDR3 is CASSRKLAGEGETQYF. CDR3 DNA sequence: TGTGCCAGCAGCCGGAAACTAGCGGGGGAGGGGGAGACCCAGTACTTC.

V is TRBV10-3 and J is TRBJ2-2, with D perhaps TRBD1 (6 bases). CDR3 size: 14 residues. Germline-derived CDR1 and CDR2 are ENHRY and SYGVKD. Trimming shortened V by 4 bases and J by 5 bases, and 11 bases separated the two germline ends. The CDR3 DNA follows: TGTGCCATCAGTGGGGTCAGGGGAACCGGGGAGCTGTTTTTT. Translation gives CAISGVRGTGELFF.

This chain connects TRBV19 to TRBJ1-1; 8 bases are a match to TRBD1. The V and J ends lost 4 bases and 6 bases, in that order; junction bases with no gene match: 4. Germline loops: CDR1 LNHDA, CDR2 SQIVND (reference sequence). The CDR3 has 13 amino acids. This CDR3 is CASSSRQGSEAFF. The CDR3 DNA follows: TGTGCCAGTAGTAGCCGACAGGGGTCTGAAGCTTTCTTT.

The V and J genes are TRBV9 and TRBJ2-5; D may be TRBD2 (5 bases). The CDR3 is made up of 14 amino acids. The V gene's germline CDR1 is SGDLS and CDR2 YYNGEE. V dropped 0 bases and J dropped 5 bases, with 11 bases sitting between them. The CDR3 nucleotides read TGTGCCAGCAGCGTAGGGCTAGCCGCGGAGACCCAGTACTTC. This translates into CASSVGLAAETQYF.

The gene calls are TRBV4-1 and TRBJ1-2, with 7 bases identical to TRBD1. There are 15 residues in the CDR3. CDR1 and CDR2 from the germline V gene are MGHRA and YSYEKL. V gave up 4 bases and J gave up 4 bases; unmatched junction bases: 9. DNA of the CDR3: TGCGCCAGCAGCCCGACAGGGAGCGCAATCTATGGCTACACCTTC. It translates to CASSPTGSAIYGYTF.

V and J are TRBV2 and TRBJ1-2, with D maybe TRBD1 (6 bases). The CDR3 is made up of 14 amino acids. CDR1 and CDR2 (germline): SNHLY, FYNNEI. The V and J ends lost 6 bases and 4 bases respectively, with 15 bases between them. This chain's CDR3 is CASRNPGVAYGYTF. CDR3 DNA: TGTGCCAGCAGGAATCCAGGGGTTGCCTATGGCTACACCTTC.

The table lists this clone with a count of one. This chain connects TRBV7-3 to TRBJ2-1; TRBD2 is a possible D gene (5 bases). From germline, CDR1 is SGHTA and CDR2 FQGTGA. Trimming left V 0 bases short and J 10 bases short, with 13 bases between. This CDR3 has 14 amino acids. CDR3 loop: CASSLTSTSGEQFF. Here the CDR3 DNA reads TGTGCCAGCAGCTTAACGTCAACGTCGGGAGAGCAGTTCTTC.

This chain uses TRBV4-1 with TRBJ1-5, with 7 bases identical to TRBD1. The CDR3 sequence is 16 residues long. Germline assignment: CDR1 MGHRA and CDR2 YSYEKL. DNA for the CDR3: TGCCCCCGCAGCCGACACTCTGGGACAGATAATCAGCCCCAGCATTTT. It translates to CPRSRHSGTDNQPQHF.

This CDR3 reads CASSLEGRLAQPQHF. The DNA for the CDR3 is TGTGCCAGCAGCTTAGAGGGCAGACTAGCGCAGCCCCAGCATTTT. The chain joins TRBV7-2 to TRBJ1-5, with no clear D. This CDR3 is 15 amino acids long. CDR1 is SGHTA and CDR2 is FQGNSA in the germline V gene. V was cut by 1 base and J by 7 bases, with 14 bases left in between.

The chain recombines TRBV30 with TRBJ1-4; D unresolved. Trimming removed 2 bases at V and 0 bases at J, with 16 bases between. The CDR3 loop spans 17 amino acids. Germline V CDR1 and CDR2: GTSNPN, SVGIG (reference sequence). CDR3 sequence reads: CAWSINYIGATNEKLFF. The CDR3 coding sequence is TGTGCCTGGAGTATTAACTATATAGGAGCAACTAATGAAAAACTGTTTTTT.

CDR3 sequence reads: CASSPQGIETGELFF. In DNA form, the CDR3 reads TGTGCCAGCAGCCCACAGGGAATAGAAACCGGGGAGCTGTTTTTT. The rearrangement links TRBV7-3 to TRBJ2-2; tentative D call: TRBD1 (6 bases). Deletions cut 5 bases from V and 5 bases from J, with 15 bases between. Germline CDR1 reads SGHTA; CDR2 reads FQGTGA. This CDR3 has 15 residues.